This T cell receptor (beta chain) is drawn from a study of CD8 T cells in ankylosing spondylitis. Broader study findings: Significant enrichment of disease-linked clones was reportedly seen in matched ankylosing spondylitis synovial fluid. Before this, some motif variants had been reported in reactive arthritis synovial fluid and blood. Disease-linked clones bore a CD8+ phenotype, appearing relatively rarely in peripheral blood.

It was by quantitative 5'-RACE with molecular barcodes that TCR beta libraries were made. MiXCR was run by TCRdb on the 5' RACE reads, yielding one entry per CDR3 protein. The data hold about 240,000 distinct CDR3 sequences, with around 10% observed a single time. Concerning this clonotype: Its antigen is unidentified.

Germline values: CDR1 MNHEY, CDR2 SVGAGI. V was clipped by 0 bases and J by 2 bases, with 10 bases between them. The CDR3 totals 15 residues. Sequenced material: blood, either unsorted or a sorted T cell fraction (not recorded which). The receptor's source is a male donor with ankylosing spondylitis or in good health (not recorded which). The chain has TRBV6-5 and TRBJ2-5; D is unresolved. CDR3 nucleotides: TGTGCCAGCAGTTACTCCAGGCGCCTTCAAGAGACCCAGTACTTC. As protein: CASSYSRRLQETQYF.